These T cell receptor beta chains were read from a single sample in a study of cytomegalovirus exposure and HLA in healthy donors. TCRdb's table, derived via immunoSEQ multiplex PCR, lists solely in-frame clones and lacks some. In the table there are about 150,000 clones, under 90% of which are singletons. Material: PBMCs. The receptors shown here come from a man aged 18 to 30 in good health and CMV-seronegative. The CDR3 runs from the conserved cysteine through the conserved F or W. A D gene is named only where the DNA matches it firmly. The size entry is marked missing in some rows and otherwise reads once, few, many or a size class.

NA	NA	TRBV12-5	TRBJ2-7	CASGSTNRDEQYF	TGTGCTAGTGGTTCGACGAACAGGGACGAGCAGTACTTC
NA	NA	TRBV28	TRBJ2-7	CASRPGGSYYEQYF	TGTGCCAGCAGACCAGGTGGGAGCTACTACGAGCAGTACTTC
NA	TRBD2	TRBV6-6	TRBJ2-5	CATRGGTGETQYF	TGTGCCACCCGGGGGGGTACTGGGGAGACCCAGTACTTC
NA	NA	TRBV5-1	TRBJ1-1	CASSLKGSNTEAFF	TGCGCCAGCAGCTTGAAGGGGTCGAACACTGAGGCTTTCTTT
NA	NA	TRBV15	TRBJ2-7	CATSRDGGLTYEQYF	TGTGCCACCAGCAGAGACGGGGGACTGACATACGAGCAGTACTTC
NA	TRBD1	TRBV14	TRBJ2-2	CASSQSFGTGNTGELFF	TGTGCCAGCAGCCAAAGCTTCGGGACAGGGAACACCGGGGAGCTGTTTTTT
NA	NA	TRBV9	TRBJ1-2	CASGTPGRGDGYTF	TGTGCCAGCGGAACCCCAGGAAGGGGCGATGGCTACACCTTC
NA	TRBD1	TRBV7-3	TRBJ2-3	CASSLIGGGDTQYF	TGTGCCAGCAGCTTAATAGGGGGCGGAGATACGCAGTATTTT
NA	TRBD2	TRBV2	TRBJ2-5	CASSEMTSGLQETQYF	TGTGCCAGCAGTGAAATGACTAGCGGGCTACAAGAGACCCAGTACTTC
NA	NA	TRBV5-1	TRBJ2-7	CASSARQVVGNEQYF	TGCGCCAGCAGCGCCCGACAGGTCGTGGGGAACGAGCAGTACTTC
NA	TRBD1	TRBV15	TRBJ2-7	CATSRGDRDYEQYF	TGTGCCACCAGCAGAGGGGACAGGGACTACGAGCAGTACTTC
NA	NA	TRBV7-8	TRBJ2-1	CASSFLTRTGKGEQFF	TGTGCCAGCAGCTTTTTGACACGCACAGGGAAGGGTGAGCAGTTCTTC
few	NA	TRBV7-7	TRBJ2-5	CASSLGQGRHPQETQYF	TGTGCTAGCAGCTTAGGCCAGGGCAGGCATCCTCAAGAGACCCAGTACTTC
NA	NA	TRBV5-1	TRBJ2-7	CASSLDGIVGVEQYF	TGCGCCAGCAGCTTGGACGGTATAGTTGGTGTCGAACAGTACTTC
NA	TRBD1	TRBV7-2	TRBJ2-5	CASSLAPGQGGWETQYF	TGTGCCAGCAGCTTAGCTCCTGGACAGGGTGGGTGGGAGACCCAGTACTTC
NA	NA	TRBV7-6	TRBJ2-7	CASSLVAAYEQYF	TGTGCCAGCAGCTTAGTGGCAGCCTACGAGCAGTACTTC
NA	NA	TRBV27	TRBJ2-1	CASSFKVGRYNEQFF	TGTGCCAGCAGTTTTAAGGTCGGGAGATACAATGAGCAGTTCTTC
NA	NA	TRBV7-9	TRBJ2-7	CASSRTVEYYEQYF	TGTGCCAGCAGTCGGACAGTAGAATACTACGAGCAGTACTTC
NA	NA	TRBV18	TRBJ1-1	CASSSTAAATEAFF	TGTGCCAGCTCCTCGACAGCTGCGGCCACTGAAGCTTTCTTT
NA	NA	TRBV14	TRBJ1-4	CASSQGFQGLFEKLFF	TGTGCCAGCAGCCAAGGTTTCCAGGGTTTGTTTGAAAAACTGTTTTTT
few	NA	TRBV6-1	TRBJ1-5	CASSVRGSNQPQHF	TGTGCCAGCAGTGTTCGGGGAAGCAATCAGCCCCAGCATTTT
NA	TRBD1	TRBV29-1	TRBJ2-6	CSVSTGGSGANVLTF	TGCAGCGTTTCGACAGGGGGCTCTGGGGCCAACGTCCTGACTTTC
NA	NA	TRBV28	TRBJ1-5	CASTDWRGQPQHF	TGTGCCAGCACGGATTGGCGGGGTCAGCCCCAGCATTTT
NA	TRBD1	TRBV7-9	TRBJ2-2	CASSPWDRGDTGELFF	TGTGCCAGCAGCCCGTGGGACAGGGGGGACACCGGGGAGCTGTTTTTT
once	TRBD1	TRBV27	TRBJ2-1	CASSVPGTGYPNEQFF	TGTGCCAGCAGTGTCCCCGGGACAGGGTACCCCAATGAGCAGTTCTTC
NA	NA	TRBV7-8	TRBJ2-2	CASSLFTGNTGELFF	TGTGCCAGCAGCTTATTTACAGGAAACACCGGGGAGCTGTTTTTT
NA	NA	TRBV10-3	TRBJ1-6	CAISDPREGNSPLHF	TGTGCCATCAGTGACCCCAGGGAAGGTAATTCACCCCTCCACTTT
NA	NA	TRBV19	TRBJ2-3	CASSITRGSSTDTQYF	TGTGCCAGTAGTATCACAAGGGGGAGCAGCACAGATACGCAGTATTTT
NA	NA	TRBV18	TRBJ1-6	CASSPPAGRLATNSPLHF	TGTGCCAGCTCACCACCGGCGGGGAGATTGGCGACTAATTCACCCCTCCACTTT
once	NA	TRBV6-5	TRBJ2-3	CASRRAPDTQYF	TGTGCCAGCAGACGAGCACCGGATACGCAGTATTTT
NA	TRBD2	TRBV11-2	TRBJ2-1	CASSIARLAGASYNEQFF	TGTGCCAGCAGCATCGCGCGACTAGCGGGAGCCTCCTACAATGAGCAGTTCTTC
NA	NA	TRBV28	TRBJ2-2	CASSPPRTGELFF	TGTGCCAGCAGTCCCCCCCGCACCGGGGAGCTGTTTTTT
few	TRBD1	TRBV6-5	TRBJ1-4	CASSSPGQPGKLFF	TGTGCCAGCAGTTCCCCGGGACAGCCAGGAAAACTGTTTTTT
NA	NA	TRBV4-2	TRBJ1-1	CASSQHPGQSSRNTEAFF	TGTGCCAGCAGCCAGCACCCGGGACAAAGCAGTCGAAACACTGAAGCTTTCTTT
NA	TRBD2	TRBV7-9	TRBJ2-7	CASSPSARLAVPTAYEQYF	TGTGCCAGCAGCCCGTCGGCCCGACTAGCGGTTCCTACAGCCTACGAGCAGTACTTC
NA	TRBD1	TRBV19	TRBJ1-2	CASSRDRGYGYGYTF	TGTGCCAGCTCTCGGGACAGGGGGTATGGCTATGGCTACACCTTC
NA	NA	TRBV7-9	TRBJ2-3	CASNPGSQDTQYF	TGTGCCAGTAACCCCGGGAGCCAGGATACGCAGTATTTT
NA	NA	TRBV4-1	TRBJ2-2	CASSSRDIITGELFF	TGCGCCAGCAGCTCCCGGGACATCATCACCGGGGAGCTGTTTTTT
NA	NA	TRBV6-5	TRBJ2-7	CASRAGGSYEQYF	TGTGCCAGCAGAGCCGGTGGGAGCTACGAGCAGTACTTC
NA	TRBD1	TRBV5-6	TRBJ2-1	CASSLTGGLGEQFF	TGTGCCAGCAGCTTGACAGGGGGCTTGGGTGAGCAGTTCTTC
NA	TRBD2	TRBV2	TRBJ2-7	CASSGEGEQYF	TGTGCCAGCAGTGGGGAGGGCGAGCAGTACTTC
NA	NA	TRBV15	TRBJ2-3	CATSSGTDSSRSLYTQYF	TGTGCCACCAGCTCCGGGACTGATTCTAGCAGGAGTTTGTATACGCAGTATTTT
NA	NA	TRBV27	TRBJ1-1	CASHHGGPTNTEAFF	TGTGCCAGCCATCACGGAGGTCCCACGAACACTGAAGCTTTCTTT
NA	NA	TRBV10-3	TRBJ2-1	CAISREASSYNEQFF	TGTGCCATCAGCCGAGAGGCTTCATCTTACAATGAGCAGTTCTTC
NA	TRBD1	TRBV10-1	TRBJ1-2	CASSEYRTGDGYTF	TGCGCCAGCAGTGAGTACCGGACAGGGGACGGCTACACCTTC